The 25 T cell receptor beta chains below come from one sample, sequenced in a study of shared clonotypes between healthy human individuals. Here immunoSEQ multiplex PCR was the method, and the copy in TCRdb shows in-frame clones only, minus some. The repertoire holds 2 million to 2.5 million clones, with 93% as singletons. Sequencing used naive CD4+ T cells from PBMCs. The subset here: CD45RA+ positively selected. Source of these receptors: a man aged 18 to 29 in good health. Some clones in this sample may be carry-over from other donors' samples.

Details on this clone: This CDR3 is also generated by other DNA sequences in the sample. V gene TRBV5-1 combines with J gene TRBJ2-3; 11 bases align to TRBD2. This CDR3 is built from 16 residues. V shed 1 base, J shed 0 bases, and the junction held 1 base outside the gene matches. Looked up from germline, CDR1 is SGHRS and CDR2 is YFSETQ. DNA of the CDR3: TGCGCCAGCAGCTTGCGACTAGCGGGAAGCACAGATACGCAGTATTTT. Translated, it gives CASSLRLAGSTDTQYF. The variable domain in full, with the rest retrieved from reference TRBV5-1 and TRBJ2-3, is KAGVTQTPRYLIKTRGQQVTLSCSPISGHRSVSWYQQTPGQGLQFLFEYFSETQRNKGNFPGRFSGRQFSNSRSEMNVSTLELGDSALYLCASSLRLAGSTDTQYFGPGTRLTVL.

CDR3 residues: CASSSRDASYNEQFF. CDR3 bases: TGTGCCAGCAGCTCCAGGGACGCCTCCTACAATGAGCAGTTCTTC. The rearrangement uses TRBV7-3 and TRBJ2-1, with D perhaps being TRBD1 or TRBD2 (5 bases each). The germline V gene has CDR1 SGHTA and CDR2 FQGTGA. This CDR3 is built from 15 residues. Trimming stripped 4 bases from V and 0 bases from J, with 10 bases between.

This clone was found a few times. The V call is TRBV6-1, the J call TRBJ1-1; 7 positions agree with TRBD1. The CDR3 length is 14 residues. Germline trimming cut 3 bases from V and 4 bases from J; bases unmatched to any gene: 5. CDR1 and CDR2 (germline): MNHNS, SASEGT. The DNA for the CDR3 is TGTGCCAGCAGTGAGGAACAGGGGATCACTGAAGCTTTCTTT. It encodes CASSEEQGITEAFF.

This clone has just one count. This rearrangement joins TRBV27 to TRBJ2-2; D possibly uses TRBD1 or TRBD2 (6 bases each). The V end lost 6 bases, the J end lost 5 bases, and 25 bases lay between the germline ends. Per germline, CDR1 MNHEY and CDR2 SMNVEV (reference sequence). The CDR3 consists of 18 residues. CDR3 in DNA: TGTGCCAGCAGACTACGCCCGGTTGGGCAGGGGACTACCGGGGAGCTGTTTTTT. It codes for CASRLRPVGQGTTGELFF.

In DNA, the CDR3 is TGTGCCAGCAGCTCCCGGGGGCTGATGAACACTGAAGCTTTCTTT. This translates into CASSSRGLMNTEAFF. This chain connects TRBV5-8 to TRBJ1-1; TRBD1 is a possible D gene (6 bases). This CDR3 comprises 15 residues. V lost 3 bases and J lost 0, with 12 bases in between. Per germline, CDR1 SGHTS and CDR2 YDEGEE.

The chain is built from TRBV7-3 and TRBJ2-1; D is possibly TRBD2 (6 bases). The CDR3 covers 16 residues. From germline, CDR1 is SGHTA and CDR2 FQGTGA. V lost 1 base, J lost 8 bases, and 18 bases lay in between. In DNA, the CDR3 is TGTGCCAGCAGCTTAATCGGAAGGACTACCCGGGATGAGCAGTTCTTC. It is translated as CASSLIGRTTRDEQFF.

This clone was counted once. CDR3 region: CASSSGRGQGWTEAFF. DNA of the CDR3: TGTGCCAGCAGCTCGGGACGAGGACAGGGTTGGACTGAAGCTTTCTTT. The V gene is TRBV11-1, the J gene TRBJ1-1; 8 nucleotides agree with TRBD1. Germline V gives CDR1 SGHAT, CDR2 FQDESV (reference sequence). The CDR3 has 16 residues. With V trimmed by 4 bases and J by 5 bases, 12 bases remained unmatched.

The chain combines TRBV14 with TRBJ2-3, with D perhaps matching TRBD1 (6 bases). The CDR3 runs to 18 residues. V was trimmed by 4 bases and J by 2 bases, leaving 22 bases between them. Germline V CDR1 and CDR2: SGHDN, FVKESK. As DNA, the CDR3 is TGTGCCAGCAGCCGGACCCTCGGACGTTCAGGGGCCACAGATACGCAGTATTTT. Residues: CASSRTLGRSGATDTQYF.

The chain carries TRBV2 and TRBJ1-1, with 8 nucleotides matching TRBD1. CDR1 and CDR2 from the germline V gene are SNHLY and FYNNEI. Trimming removed 7 bases from V and 3 bases from J; junction bases left unmatched: 10. This CDR3 comprises 15 residues. The CDR3 reads CASKTGGMPYTEAFF. The DNA of the CDR3 is TGTGCCAGCAAAACAGGGGGAATGCCGTACACTGAAGCTTTCTTT.

This chain uses TRBV5-1 with TRBJ1-2, with TRBD1 identical over 8 bases. This CDR3 has 15 residues. V shed 4 bases, J shed 5 bases, and the junction held 10 bases outside the gene matches. The V gene's germline CDR1 is SGHRS and CDR2 YFSETQ. CDR3 DNA: TGCGCCAGCAGCCTACGACAGGGGATGGGGTATGGCTACACCTTC. Translated: CASSLRQGMGYGYTF.

This chain links TRBV5-1 with TRBJ2-5; 9 nucleotides align to TRBD1. V shed 0 bases, J shed 5 bases, and the junction held 5 bases outside the gene matches. CDR1 and CDR2 from the germline V gene are SGHRS and YFSETQ. This CDR3 spans 15 amino acids. The CDR3 sequence is CASSLGDRAEETQYF. CDR3 in DNA: TGCGCCAGCAGCTTGGGGGACAGGGCGGAGGAGACCCAGTACTTC.

The chain links TRBV7-2 to TRBJ2-3; no firm D call. With 5 bases removed from V and 5 bases from J, the gap between germline ends came to 17 bases. Germline V gene lookup returns CDR1 SGHTA and CDR2 FQGNSA. The CDR3 length is 15 residues. The CDR3 region has the DNA TGTGCCAGCAGCCCGGACCCGGCGTTCGGAGATACGCAGTATTTT. Its translation is CASSPDPAFGDTQYF.

This clone was seen more than once but under ten times. V and J are TRBV7-9 and TRBJ1-2; 7 nucleotides match TRBD1. Germline CDR1 is SEHNR and CDR2 is FQNEAQ (reference sequence). The J segment lost 0 bases and the V segment lost 5 bases, leaving 6 bases of the junction unmatched. The CDR3 is 15 amino acids. In DNA, the CDR3 is TGTGCCAGCAGCCCCTGGGACAGACCTAACTATGGCTACACCTTC. Protein sequence: CASSPWDRPNYGYTF. Variable domain in full (rest from reference TRBV7-9 and TRBJ1-2): DTGVSQNPRHKITKRGQNVTFRCDPISEHNRLYWYRQTLGQGPEFLTYFQNEAQLEKSRLLSDRFSAERPKGSFSTLEIQRTEQGDSAMYLCASSPWDRPNYGYTFGSGTRLTVV.

The chain links TRBV2 to TRBJ1-2, with unresolved D. This CDR3 is 13 amino acids long. Trimming took off 7 bases at V and 2 bases at J, with 11 bases between the two ends. Germline-derived CDR1 and CDR2 are SNHLY and FYNNEI. In DNA, the CDR3 is TGTGCCAGCATAACGGGTCTCAACTATGGCTACACCTTC. Its protein is CASITGLNYGYTF.

J is TRBJ2-1 and V is TRBV7-3, with 10 bases matching TRBD2. The trim removed 4 bases at V and 4 bases at J, leaving 4 bases unmatched. Germline CDR1 is SGHTA and CDR2 is FQGTGA. The CDR3 is 15 amino acids. CDR3: CASSSGLAQYNEQFF. CDR3 nucleotides: TGTGCCAGCAGCTCGGGACTAGCGCAATACAATGAGCAGTTCTTC. The whole variable domain, filled in from reference TRBV7-3 and TRBJ2-1, reads GAGVSQTPSNKVTEKGKYVELRCDPISGHTALYWYRQSLGQGPEFLIYFQGTGAADDSGLPNDRFFAVRPEGSVSTLKIQRTERGDSAVYLCASSSGLAQYNEQFFGPGTRLTVL.

The chain links TRBV10-1 to TRBJ1-5; D ambiguous. Germline V CDR1 and CDR2: WNHNN, SYGVQD (reference sequence). This CDR3 is 14 amino acids long. The V end was cut by 7 bases, the J end by 4 bases, with 14 bases between. The CDR3 sequence is CASTGRVPNQPQHF. The CDR3 region has the DNA TGCGCCAGCACGGGAAGGGTGCCTAATCAGCCCCAGCATTTT.

The chain links TRBV5-1 to TRBJ1-3; 10 positions agree with TRBD1. Germline V CDR1 and CDR2: SGHRS, YFSETQ. This CDR3 comprises 18 residues. V lost 4 bases and J lost 0; bases outside the gene matches: 10. CDR3 protein: CASSREGQGLSSGNTIYF. Written as DNA, the CDR3 is TGCGCCAGCAGCCGAGAGGGACAGGGGTTAAGCTCTGGAAACACCATATATTTT.

V gene TRBV27 combines with J gene TRBJ2-1; TRBD2 aligns across 14 bases. V lost 6 bases, J lost 8 bases, and 9 bases stayed unmatched. This CDR3 region has 16 residues. CDR1 is MNHEY and CDR2 is SMNVEV in the germline V gene (reference sequence). The CDR3: CASRTLGTSGRHEQFF. The CDR3 DNA sequence: TGTGCCAGCAGAACCCTAGGGACTAGCGGGAGACATGAGCAGTTCTTC.

The chain is built from TRBV7-3 and TRBJ2-1; unclear D gene. The CDR3 contains 13 residues. Looked up from germline, CDR1 is SGHTA and CDR2 is FQGTGA. Trimming took 2 bases from V and 6 from J, leaving 8 bases between them. This CDR3 is CASSLGITNEQFF. The CDR3 region has the DNA TGTGCCAGCAGCTTAGGGATTACCAATGAGCAGTTCTTC.

The chain couples TRBV6-1 to TRBJ2-2; 10 bases agree with TRBD2. Germline trimming cut 11 bases from V and 2 bases from J; bases unmatched to any gene: 5. CDR3 length: 14 amino acids. Germline-derived CDR1 and CDR2 are MNHNS and SASEGT. CDR3 residues: CAGRLAGNTGELFF. The DNA for the CDR3 is TGTGCCGGAAGACTAGCGGGTAACACCGGGGAGCTGTTTTTT.

This clone was picked up one time. The V gene is TRBV7-3, the J gene TRBJ2-1; TRBD2 matches 8 bases. The CDR3 covers 16 residues. The V gene's germline CDR1 is SGHTA and CDR2 FQGTGA. Losses at the gene ends were 5 bases for V and 4 bases for J; bases not matched to a gene: 10. The DNA for the CDR3 is TGTGCCAGCAGCCCGGTAGGGACTAGAGGTTACAATGAGCAGTTCTTC. Its translation is CASSPVGTRGYNEQFF. The full variable domain, completed using reference TRBV7-3 and TRBJ2-1, is GAGVSQTPSNKVTEKGKYVELRCDPISGHTALYWYRQSLGQGPEFLIYFQGTGAADDSGLPNDRFFAVRPEGSVSTLKIQRTERGDSAVYLCASSPVGTRGYNEQFFGPGTRLTVL.

The V and J genes are TRBV25-1 and TRBJ1-2; a possible D gene is TRBD1 (5 bases). The ends were cut back, 4 bases at V and 8 bases at J, with 26 bases in the middle. Germline V gene sequence: CDR1 MGHDK, CDR2 SYGVNS. The CDR3 runs to 17 residues. The CDR3 region is CASSVPSGQSNRIGYTF. The CDR3 DNA sequence: TGTGCCAGCAGTGTACCCTCAGGGCAGTCGAACCGAATCGGCTACACCTTC.

V usage is TRBV5-1 and J usage is TRBJ1-2; 7 bases are shared with TRBD1. The CDR3 loop spans 16 amino acids. The germline V gene encodes CDR1 SGHRS and CDR2 YFSETQ. V lost 2 bases, J lost 6 bases, and 13 bases stayed unmatched. The chain's CDR3 is CASSFTTTGRGNGYTF. CDR3 bases: TGCGCCAGCAGCTTCACCACGACAGGGCGTGGGAATGGCTACACCTTC.

The chain couples TRBV19 to TRBJ1-1; D perhaps matches TRBD1 (5 bases). There are 15 residues in the CDR3. V gave up 2 bases and J gave up 1 base, with 11 bases separating them. The germline CDR1 and CDR2 sequences are LNHDA and SQIVND (reference sequence). For the CDR3, the DNA is TGTGCCAGTAGTATATCGTCCAGGGCGAACACTGAAGCTTTCTTT. Encoded protein: CASSISSRANTEAFF.

The chain carries TRBV10-3 and TRBJ2-3; D remains ambiguous. Germline CDR1 ENHRY, CDR2 SYGVKD. Trimming shortened V by 0 bases and J by 5 bases, and 9 bases separated the two germline ends. The CDR3 is 14 residues long. The CDR3 bases are TGTGCCATCAGTGAGTCGACGGAGCGAGATACGCAGTATTTT. Protein: CAISESTERDTQYF.